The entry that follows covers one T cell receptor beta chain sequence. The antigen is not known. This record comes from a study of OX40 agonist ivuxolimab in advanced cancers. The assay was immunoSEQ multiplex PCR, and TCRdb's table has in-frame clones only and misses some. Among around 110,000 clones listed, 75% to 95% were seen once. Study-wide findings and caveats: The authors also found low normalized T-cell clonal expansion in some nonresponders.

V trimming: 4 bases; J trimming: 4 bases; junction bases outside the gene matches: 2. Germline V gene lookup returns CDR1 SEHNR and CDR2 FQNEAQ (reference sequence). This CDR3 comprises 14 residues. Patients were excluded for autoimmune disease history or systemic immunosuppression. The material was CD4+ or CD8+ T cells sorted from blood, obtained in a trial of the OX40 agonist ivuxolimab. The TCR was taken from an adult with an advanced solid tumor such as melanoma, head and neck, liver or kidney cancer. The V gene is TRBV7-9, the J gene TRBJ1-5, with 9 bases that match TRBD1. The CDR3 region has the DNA TGTGCCAGCAGCTGGGGGACAGGGAATCAGCCCCAGCATTTT. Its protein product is CASSWGTGNQPQHF.